A few counts support the clone carrying this TCR beta chain. Its target is unknown. The data stem from a study of T cell repertoires in cytomegalovirus infection. Study-wide background: In the study, CMV epitopes included recently identified HLA-C-restricted and well-studied HLA-B-restricted ones.

Trimming removed 6 bases at V and 6 bases at J, with 15 bases between. There are 13 residues in the CDR3. Broader study findings: The cumulative frequency of public TCR beta families distinguished individuals who carried CMV together with the relevant HLA.

TCRdb independently ran MiXCR on the reads; one entry per CDR3 protein. The repertoire holds approximately 730,000 distinct CDR3 sequences, with 30% to 35% as singletons. The sample here was cultured PBMCs, taken from culture after CMV antigen stimulation. The chain joins TRBV12-3 or TRBV12-4 to TRBJ2-7; perhaps TRBD2 as D (6 bases). The origin of this receptor is a human donor in good health (CMV status not recorded). Some clones in this sample may be carry-over from other donors' samples. The CDR3 sequence is CASSSTSRSEQYF. CDR3 sequence (DNA): TGTGCCAGCAGCTCCACTAGCCGTAGCGAGCAGTACTTC.